These 20 T cell receptor beta chains were all obtained from the same sample, sequenced in a study of Tregs in tolerant kidney transplant recipients (dated by TCRdb to about 2019). Libraries were prepared through the immunoSEQ multiplex PCR assay. TCRdb retrieved this table from immuneACCESS and kept in-frame rearrangements only. Not all clones are present; in checked studies, unresolved V genes account for under half, and no reason is known for the remainder. The sample profile shows approximately 90,000 clones; approximately 94% of them were found once. The ten largest make up roughly 5% of the sample. Sequenced: CD8+ T cells from blood. These receptors were obtained from a human donor in good health.

The chain carries TRBV10-3 and TRBJ2-7, with 12 bases aligning to TRBD2. The CDR3 spans 15 residues. V gave up 5 bases and J gave up 6 bases; unmatched junction bases: 8. Germline V gives CDR1 ENHRY, CDR2 SYGVKD. CDR3 nucleotides: TGTGCCATCAGTCAAGACGGACTAGCGGGAAGCGAGCAGTACTTC. It translates to CAISQDGLAGSEQYF.

This sequence joins TRBV10-2 and TRBJ1-1, with 7 bases identical to TRBD1. This CDR3 has 18 residues. Germline V CDR1 and CDR2: WSHSY, SAAADI. Trimming at V came to 6 bases and at J to 6 bases, leaving 22 bases not matched to a gene. DNA for the CDR3: TGCGCCAGCAGGGAAGGACAGGCGCGCATCGGAGGGGTGGCTGAAGCTTTCTTT. Protein product: CASREGQARIGGVAEAFF.

CDR3 region: CASSLRTLATNEKLFF. DNA of the CDR3: TGTGCCAGCAGCTTACGAACCTTAGCAACTAATGAAAAACTGTTTTTT. The rearrangement links TRBV7-8 to TRBJ1-4, with D hard to call. Germline CDR1 is SGHVS and CDR2 is FQNEAQ. CDR3 length: 16 residues. Trimming stripped 2 bases from V and 0 bases from J, with 10 bases between.

This sequence joins TRBV11-2 and TRBJ1-1; D is undetermined. Germline CDR1 is SGHAT and CDR2 is FQNNGV. V gave up 4 bases and J gave up 2 bases, with 17 bases separating them. This CDR3 has 16 amino acids. DNA for the CDR3: TGTGCCAGCAGCTCCGTATATGGCGTCCCTAACACTGAAGCTTTCTTT. Its protein product is CASSSVYGVPNTEAFF.

This chain links TRBV5-1 with TRBJ1-2; 9 nucleotides line up with TRBD1. The V gene end was trimmed by 4 bases and the J gene end by 5 bases; junction bases not matched to a gene: 6. The CDR3 runs to 14 residues. The germline CDR1 and CDR2 sequences are SGHRS and YFSETQ. This chain's CDR3 is CASSAGQGVYGYTF. The CDR3 DNA is TGCGCCAGCAGCGCGGGACAGGGCGTTTATGGCTACACCTTC.

The V and J genes are TRBV13 and TRBJ1-1; D ambiguous. Trimming left V 0 bases short and J 1 base short, with 3 bases between. Germline values: CDR1 PRHDT, CDR2 FYEKMQ (reference sequence). This CDR3 comprises 13 residues. CDR3 in DNA: TGTGCCAGCAGCTTAGGGGGGAACACTGAAGCTTTCTTT. This encodes CASSLGGNTEAFF.

V is TRBV7-2 and J is TRBJ2-5; 8 bases agree with TRBD1. Germline V gene lookup returns CDR1 SGHTA and CDR2 FQGNSA. The V segment lost 5 bases and the J segment 2 bases; nucleotides outside the gene matches: 10. This CDR3 comprises 16 residues. The CDR3 loop reads CASSPYTGGVQETQYF. In DNA, the CDR3 is TGTGCCAGCAGCCCCTATACAGGGGGAGTACAAGAGACCCAGTACTTC.

The chain joins TRBV15 to TRBJ2-1; no definite D call. V was cut by 0 bases and J by 8 bases, with 8 bases left in between. Looked up from germline, CDR1 is LNHNV and CDR2 is YYDKDF (reference sequence). The CDR3 sequence is 13 residues long. CDR3 loop: CATSREGGYEQFF. The CDR3 coding sequence is TGTGCCACCAGCAGAGAAGGTGGGTATGAGCAGTTCTTC.

The chain has TRBV2 and TRBJ1-5; D is undetermined. Trimming took 5 bases from V and 4 from J, leaving 18 bases between them. The CDR3 runs 16 residues. The V gene's germline CDR1 is SNHLY and CDR2 FYNNEI. The CDR3 spells CASSPPGFEKNQPQHF. CDR3 coding DNA: TGTGCCAGCAGTCCCCCGGGATTTGAGAAAAATCAGCCCCAGCATTTT.

The chain couples TRBV5-6 to TRBJ1-2; TRBD1 matches at 9 bases. Germline V gene lookup returns CDR1 SGHDT and CDR2 YYEEEE. Unmatched junction bases numbered 2, after V lost 0 bases and J lost 8 bases. The CDR3 sequence is 13 residues long. CDR3: CASSLGTGVGYTF. The CDR3 DNA reads TGTGCCAGCAGCTTGGGGACAGGGGTAGGCTACACCTTC.

The chain is built from TRBV4-1 and TRBJ1-5; TRBD1 is a possible D gene (6 bases). The CDR3 has 16 residues. Trimming took 0 bases from V and 2 from J, leaving 11 bases between them. Germline assignment: CDR1 MGHRA and CDR2 YSYEKL. The chain's CDR3 is CASSQDGGLGNQPQHF. In DNA form, the CDR3 reads TGCGCCAGCAGCCAAGATGGGGGGCTTGGCAATCAGCCCCAGCATTTT.

The sample holds one count of this clone. The chain carries TRBV5-4 and TRBJ1-1; D gene unclear. The CDR3 runs to 12 residues. The germline V gene encodes CDR1 SGHNT and CDR2 YYREEE (reference sequence). The V end lost 6 bases, the J end lost 2 bases, and 8 bases lay between the germline ends. CDR3 region: CASKNSNTEAFF. The CDR3 DNA reads TGTGCCAGCAAGAACTCAAACACTGAAGCTTTCTTT.

V is TRBV29-1 and J is TRBJ2-2; 11 nucleotides line up with TRBD1. Germline V gives CDR1 SQVTM, CDR2 ANQGSEA. This CDR3 contains 14 residues. V lost 3 bases to trimming and J lost 7 bases; unmatched junction nucleotides: 4. CDR3 nucleotides: TGCAGCGTTGATCCCGGGACAGGGGGCGGGGAGCTGTTTTTT. The encoded protein is CSVDPGTGGGELFF.

This chain uses TRBV9 with TRBJ2-7, with no clear D. This CDR3 is built from 12 residues. Trimming removed 3 bases from V and 6 bases from J, with 10 bases in between. The V gene's germline CDR1 is SGDLS and CDR2 YYNGEE. Written as DNA, the CDR3 is TGTGCCAGCAGCGGTGACAACTTCGAGCAGTACTTC. Protein product: CASSGDNFEQYF.

This chain links TRBV15 with TRBJ1-1; D gene ambiguous. V was shortened by 1 base and J by 3 bases, with 12 bases between the two germline ends. Germline loops: CDR1 LNHNV, CDR2 YYDKDF (reference sequence). The CDR3 has 15 residues. The CDR3 loop reads CATSRAGWRDTEAFF. DNA for the CDR3: TGTGCCACCAGCAGAGCCGGGTGGCGGGACACTGAAGCTTTCTTT.

The chain is built from TRBV13 and TRBJ1-1, with 7 bases lining up with TRBD1. CDR3 length: 15 residues. CDR1 is PRHDT and CDR2 is FYEKMQ in the germline V gene (reference sequence). Germline trimming cut 4 bases from V and 3 bases from J; bases unmatched to any gene: 8. CDR3 region: CASSSGNRGYTEAFF. CDR3 bases: TGTGCCAGCAGCTCAGGGAACAGGGGTTACACTGAAGCTTTCTTT.

J is TRBJ2-3 and V is TRBV2, with 8 positions matching TRBD1. V lost 6 bases to trimming and J lost 3 bases; unmatched junction nucleotides: 11. CDR1 SNHLY and CDR2 FYNNEI come from the germline V gene. The CDR3 loop spans 16 amino acids. CDR3 region: CASSETGGFGTDTQYF. CDR3 DNA: TGTGCCAGCAGCGAAACAGGGGGATTTGGTACAGATACGCAGTATTTT.

A single count supports this clone. The chain is built from TRBV4-1 and TRBJ1-4; tentatively, D is TRBD1 (5 bases). Looked up from germline, CDR1 is MGHRA and CDR2 is YSYEKL. CDR3 length equals 15 residues. Trimming took off 1 base at V and 8 bases at J, with 14 bases between the two ends. The CDR3 coding sequence is TGCGCCAGCAGCCAAGGGGTAGCGGGGGTGGAAAAACTGTTTTTT. Its translation is CASSQGVAGVEKLFF.

The chain couples TRBV6-6 to TRBJ1-1; D is possibly TRBD1 (5 bases). V lost 5 bases and J 4 bases, leaving 14 bases between the germline ends. This CDR3 has 14 residues. Germline V gene lookup returns CDR1 MNHNY and CDR2 SVGAGI (reference sequence). As DNA, the CDR3 is TGTGCCAGCAGTCCACAGGATTTGGGCACTGAAGCTTTCTTT. Protein product: CASSPQDLGTEAFF.

This clone was observed a single time. J is TRBJ2-7 and V is TRBV2; D is unresolved. V shed 6 bases and J shed 0 bases, with 12 bases lying between them. The CDR3 covers 14 residues. Germline V gene sequence: CDR1 SNHLY, CDR2 FYNNEI. The CDR3 nucleotides are TGTGCCAGCAGCGGTCCGGCCAGCTCCTACGAGCAGTACTTC. Translation gives CASSGPASSYEQYF.